These 18 T cell receptor beta chains came from one sample sequenced in a study of T cell repertoires in cytomegalovirus infection. What these receptors recognize is not known. Each CDR3 protein gets one entry after TCRdb re-called the reads with MiXCR. In the table there are roughly 500,000 distinct CDR3 sequences, roughly a third of which are singletons. This material consisted of cultured PBMCs, taken from culture after CMV antigen stimulation. All receptors derive from a human donor in good health (CMV status not recorded). Some clones in this sample may be carry-over from other donors' samples.

V and J are TRBV20-1 and TRBJ2-7; 11 nucleotides line up with TRBD2. The CDR3 covers 14 residues. Germline V CDR1 and CDR2: DFQATT, SNEGSKA (reference sequence). V lost 1 base and J lost 6; bases outside the gene matches: 5. The CDR3 spells CSARVLAGVGEQYF. The CDR3 DNA reads as TGCAGTGCTAGAGTACTAGCGGGAGTCGGCGAGCAGTACTTC.

V is TRBV24-1 and J is TRBJ2-1; no definite D call. Per the germline V gene, CDR1 is KGHDR and CDR2 is SFDVKD. Trimming cost V 5 bases and J 3 bases, with 19 bases left between them. This CDR3 region has 17 residues. CDR3 bases: TGTGCCACCAGTGCTCGGCAGGCCGGCGCCGGCTACAATGAGCAGTTCTTC. Its protein product is CATSARQAGAGYNEQFF.

The chain's CDR3 is CASSQGSGQNYEQYF. CDR3 coding DNA: TGTGCCAGCAGCCAAGGTTCGGGCCAGAACTACGAGCAGTACTTC. This chain uses TRBV7-2 with TRBJ2-7; no definite D call. The CDR3 contains 15 residues. Trimming took off 5 bases at V and 3 bases at J, with 17 bases between the two ends. Germline CDR1 and CDR2: SGHTA and FQGNSA.

This clonotype was counted between two and nine times. The chain joins TRBV7-9 to TRBJ2-1; TRBD2 aligns across 10 bases. With 4 bases clipped from V and 10 bases from J, the junction kept 7 bases outside the gene matches. Germline loops: CDR1 SEHNR, CDR2 FQNEAQ (reference sequence). CDR3 length: 14 amino acids. CDR3 nucleotides: TGTGCCAGCAGCTCTAGCGGGAGCCCGCAAGAGCAGTTCTTC. Translating it yields CASSSSGSPQEQFF. Based on the CDR3 plus reference TRBV7-9 and TRBJ2-1, the full variable domain is DTGVSQNPRHKITKRGQNVTFRCDPISEHNRLYWYRQTLGQGPEFLTYFQNEAQLEKSRLLSDRFSAERPKGSFSTLEIQRTEQGDSAMYLCASSSSGSPQEQFFGPGTRLTVL.

This sequence joins TRBV27 and TRBJ2-1; a possible D gene is TRBD2 (6 bases). Germline CDR1 MNHEY, CDR2 SMNVEV (reference sequence). There are 15 residues in the CDR3. Trimming left V 3 bases short and J 4 bases short, with 13 bases between. The CDR3 region has the DNA TGTGCCAGCAGTTTTGTCGGGAGCCCATACAATGAGCAGTTCTTC. Translated, it gives CASSFVGSPYNEQFF.

V is TRBV12-5 and J is TRBJ2-1; D is perhaps TRBD2 (6 bases). V lost 7 bases and J lost 5, with 21 bases in between. The CDR3 contains 16 residues. Germline V gives CDR1 LGHNT, CDR2 FRNRAP. CDR3 bases: TGTGCTAGTGCCCCCGCAATAGCGGTGATTGACAATGAGCAGTTCTTC. This codes for CASAPAIAVIDNEQFF.

A few counts support this clonotype. V and J are TRBV4-1 and TRBJ1-1, with TRBD1 as a possible D gene (5 bases). Per the germline V gene, CDR1 is MGHRA and CDR2 is YSYEKL. This CDR3 is built from 14 residues. Deletions cut 0 bases from V and 6 bases from J, with 11 bases between. CDR3 nucleotide sequence: TGCGCCAGCAGCCAAGATCAGGGAGTCGCTGAAGCTTTCTTT. Protein sequence: CASSQDQGVAEAFF.

The chain is built from TRBV7-2 and TRBJ2-3, with D possibly matching TRBD2 (7 bases). The germline CDR1 and CDR2 sequences are SGHTA and FQGNSA. V was shortened by 5 bases and J by 2 bases, with 14 bases between the two germline ends. The CDR3 loop spans 15 amino acids. CDR3 loop: CASSPSGTFTDTQYF. The CDR3 DNA reads as TGTGCCAGCAGCCCAAGCGGGACATTCACAGATACGCAGTATTTT.

The J gene is TRBJ1-5, the V gene TRBV7-8; 7 bases are a match to TRBD1. V gave up 3 bases and J gave up 6 bases; unmatched junction bases: 5. Germline V lookup: CDR1 SGHVS, CDR2 FQNEAQ. The CDR3 totals 14 residues. The CDR3 DNA reads as TGTGCCAGCAGCTTGAGACAGGGAGCTCAGCCCCAGCATTTT. The encoded protein is CASSLRQGAQPQHF.

The chain has TRBV11-2 and TRBJ1-2, with D possibly matching TRBD1 (6 bases). Trimming pared 5 bases from V and 4 bases from J, leaving 17 bases between. Germline assignment: CDR1 SGHAT and CDR2 FQNNGV. The CDR3 is made up of 15 amino acids. This chain's CDR3 is CASSPHLDSLYGYTF. The CDR3 DNA reads TGTGCCAGCAGCCCGCACTTGGACAGCCTCTATGGCTACACCTTC.

The table lists this clonotype with many counts. V is TRBV7-2 and J is TRBJ1-4; D possibly corresponds to TRBD1 (5 bases). CDR3 length: 14 residues. CDR1 and CDR2 from the germline V gene are SGHTA and FQGNSA. The ends were cut back, 9 bases at V and 2 bases at J, with 13 bases in the middle. In DNA, the CDR3 is TGTGCCAGTAGGCCAGGGCAGACTAATGAAAAACTGTTTTTT. Translated: CASRPGQTNEKLFF.

The chain has TRBV6-9 and TRBJ2-7; 11 positions agree with TRBD1. The CDR3 is 17 residues long. The germline CDR1 and CDR2 sequences are MNHGY and SVAAGI. J lost 2 bases, V lost 3 bases, and 9 bases had no gene match. CDR3 region: CASSYRTGGAMTYEQYF. The CDR3 DNA is TGTGCCAGCAGTTACAGGACAGGGGGCGCCATGACCTACGAGCAGTACTTC.

This clonotype was counted only a few times. This chain's CDR3 is CASSLNLRDQETQYF. DNA of the CDR3: TGTGCCAGCAGCTTAAATCTTCGGGACCAAGAGACCCAGTACTTC. This chain joins TRBV7-2 and TRBJ2-5, with unresolved D. The CDR3 runs to 15 residues. The V gene's germline CDR1 is SGHTA and CDR2 FQGNSA. Trimming cost V 2 bases and J 0 bases, with 10 bases left between them.

The chain couples TRBV7-8 to TRBJ2-1; TRBD2 agrees at 10 bases. Germline-derived CDR1 and CDR2 are SGHVS and FQNEAQ. This CDR3 has 13 residues. V trimming: 3 bases; J trimming: 10 bases; junction bases outside the gene matches: 3. The CDR3: CASSLRTSGEQFF. CDR3 nucleotides: TGTGCCAGCAGCTTGAGGACTAGCGGCGAGCAGTTCTTC.

The table lists this clonotype with a few counts. This rearrangement joins TRBV28 to TRBJ2-1; 8 bases are shared with TRBD1. Germline assignment: CDR1 MDHEN and CDR2 SYDVKM. The V gene end was trimmed by 6 bases and the J gene end by 3 bases; junction bases not matched to a gene: 7. The CDR3 has 15 residues. CDR3 bases: TGTGCCAGCAGCTTAATACAGGGGGACTACAATGAGCAGTTCTTC. Encoded protein: CASSLIQGDYNEQFF. Using reference TRBV28 and TRBJ2-1 for the parts outside the CDR3, the full variable domain is DVKVTQSSRYLVKRTGEKVFLECVQDMDHENMFWYRQDPGLGLRLIYFSYDVKMKEKGDIPEGYSVSREKKERFSLILESASTNQTSMYLCASSLIQGDYNEQFFGPGTRLTVL.

This clonotype was counted ten times or more. The chain links TRBV7-2 to TRBJ2-3, with TRBD2 identical over 7 bases. Germline assignment: CDR1 SGHTA and CDR2 FQGNSA. This CDR3 is 16 amino acids long. The junction had 12 bases not matched to a gene; V was cut back by 5 bases and J by 4 bases. This CDR3 is CASSPALAVRADTQYF. The CDR3 DNA sequence: TGTGCCAGCAGCCCAGCCCTAGCGGTCCGTGCAGATACGCAGTATTTT.

In this sample, this clonotype turned up many times. The CDR3 nucleotides read TGTGCCAGCAGCTCCCTAGGACTAGCGGGAGGGATCAATGAGCAGTTCTTC. This sequence encodes CASSSLGLAGGINEQFF. The rearrangement joins TRBV7-2 to TRBJ2-1; 15 nucleotides line up with TRBD2. Germline V lookup: CDR1 SGHTA, CDR2 FQGNSA. CDR3 length: 17 amino acids. V lost 4 bases and J lost 6; bases outside the gene matches: 7.

This chain uses TRBV6-2 or TRBV6-3 with TRBJ2-4; D not resolved. V was pared by 2 bases and J by 6 bases, with 11 bases between. Germline V gene data show CDR1 as MNHEY and CDR2 as SVGEGT. The CDR3 has 14 residues. CDR3 in amino acids: CASSYGPAGNIQYF. The CDR3 DNA reads as TGTGCCAGCAGTTACGGGCCTGCCGGAAACATTCAGTACTTC.